This entry lists 24 T cell receptor beta chains sequenced from one sample in a study of blood T cell repertoires in COVID-19. Profiling relied on immunoSEQ multiplex PCR, and the TCRdb table lists in-frame clones only, not all of them. The table includes 110,000 or so clones, around 83% detected once. The sample was peripheral blood. The origin of the receptors is a man aged 35 to 55 with acute or convalescent COVID-19.

This sequence joins TRBV19 and TRBJ1-5, with TRBD1 identical over 7 bases. This CDR3 comprises 17 residues. Germline CDR1 is LNHDA and CDR2 is SQIVND (reference sequence). V shed 4 bases and J 7 bases; nucleotides not matched to a gene: 16. The CDR3 protein is CASSTFSTGRGGQPQHF. In DNA form, the CDR3 reads TGTGCCAGTAGTACATTCTCGACAGGGCGGGGGGGGCAGCCCCAGCATTTT.

The chain recombines TRBV27 with TRBJ2-1; maybe TRBD2 (6 bases). V dropped 6 bases and J dropped 2 bases, with 17 bases sitting between them. Germline lookup yields CDR1 MNHEY and CDR2 SMNVEV (reference sequence). The CDR3 sequence is 16 residues long. The CDR3 DNA is TGTGCCAGCAGGGGGCGGGGACTCCCCACCTACAATGAGCAGTTCTTC. Translated, it gives CASRGRGLPTYNEQFF.

The J gene is TRBJ2-7, the V gene TRBV18, with 9 bases fitting TRBD1. Trimming removed 3 bases from V and 6 bases from J; junction bases left unmatched: 9. The CDR3 totals 15 residues. Looked up from germline, CDR1 is KGHSH and CDR2 is LQKENI. The CDR3 loop is CASSPSSQGASEQYF. In DNA, the CDR3 is TGTGCCAGCTCACCGTCGTCACAGGGGGCAAGCGAGCAGTACTTC.

This chain uses TRBV19 with TRBJ1-1, with 9 nucleotides matching TRBD1. Germline CDR1 and CDR2: LNHDA and SQIVND (reference sequence). The V and J ends lost 4 bases and 4 bases, in that order; junction bases with no gene match: 7. The length of the CDR3 is 15 residues. The CDR3, as DNA: TGTGCCAGTAGTAACCGACAGGGGGGTCGCACTGAAGCTTTCTTT. This gives the protein CASSNRQGGRTEAFF.

The V call is TRBV5-1, the J call TRBJ2-7, with 7 bases aligning to TRBD1. Unmatched junction bases numbered 7, after V lost 2 bases and J lost 2 bases. Germline assignment: CDR1 SGHRS and CDR2 YFSETQ. The CDR3 contains 15 residues. The CDR3 sequence is CASSFRGLDPYEQYF. CDR3 DNA: TGCGCCAGCAGCTTTAGGGGGCTGGACCCCTACGAGCAGTACTTC.

The chain combines TRBV24-1 with TRBJ2-1, with 8 bases that match TRBD1. Trimming cost V 0 bases and J 4 bases; bases outside gene matches: 16. CDR1 KGHDR and CDR2 SFDVKD come from the germline V gene. This CDR3 spans 20 amino acids. The CDR3 sequence is CATSDLPGQGGFPSYNEQFF. For the CDR3, the DNA is TGTGCCACCAGTGATTTGCCCGGACAGGGAGGTTTTCCCTCATACAATGAGCAGTTCTTC.

This clone has a single count. This chain links TRBV11-2 with TRBJ2-1; no clear D gene. The CDR3 extends over 14 amino acids. V was cut by 1 base and J by 12 bases, with 16 bases left in between. Germline CDR1 reads SGHAT; CDR2 reads FQNNGV. In nucleotides, the CDR3 is TGTGCCAGCAGCTTAGGTTTCCTACGATATGGGCAGTTCTTC. The encoded protein is CASSLGFLRYGQFF. Based on the CDR3 plus reference TRBV11-2 and TRBJ2-1, the full variable domain is EAGVAQSPRYKIIEKRQSVAFWCNPISGHATLYWYQQILGQGPKLLIQFQNNGVVDDSQLPKDRFSAERLKGVDSTLKIQPAKLEDSAVYLCASSLGFLRYGQFFGPGTRLTVL.

This clone was counted a few times. CDR3 coding DNA: TGTGCCAGCAGTCCCGGACTAGCGGGGGGTCCCTACGAGCAGTACTTC. This gives the protein CASSPGLAGGPYEQYF. The chain is built from TRBV27 and TRBJ2-7; 14 positions agree with TRBD2. This CDR3 contains 16 residues. Trimming took 5 bases from V and 2 from J; bases not matched to a gene: 5. Germline V lookup: CDR1 MNHEY, CDR2 SMNVEV (reference sequence).

V is TRBV24-1 and J is TRBJ2-7; D is possibly TRBD1 (6 bases). Germline CDR1 and CDR2: KGHDR and SFDVKD. This CDR3 region has 15 residues. Trimming shortened V by 4 bases and J by 5 bases, and 17 bases separated the two germline ends. The DNA of the CDR3 is TGTGCCACCAGTGACGTTCGCAGGGGAGATCACGAGCAGTACTTC. Translating gives CATSDVRRGDHEQYF.

V gene TRBV7-7 combines with J gene TRBJ2-7, with 8 bases matching TRBD1. The CDR3 is made up of 15 amino acids. Germline CDR1 is SSHAT and CDR2 is FNYEAQ (reference sequence). J was trimmed by 4 bases and V by 5 bases; bases with no gene match: 10. The CDR3 here is CASSDGQGQGYEQYF. CDR3 DNA sequence: TGTGCCAGCAGCGACGGACAGGGCCAGGGGTACGAGCAGTACTTC. The complete variable domain, with remaining parts taken from reference TRBV7-7 and TRBJ2-7, reads GAGVSQSPRYKVTKRGQDVTLRCDPISSHATLYWYQQALGQGPEFLTYFNYEAQPDKSGLPSDRFSAERPEGSISTLTIQRTEQRDSAMYRCASSDGQGQGYEQYFGPGTRLTVT.

The V gene is TRBV5-1, the J gene TRBJ2-5; the D is unclear. Germline CDR1 SGHRS, CDR2 YFSETQ. V was trimmed by 0 bases and J by 1 base, leaving 4 bases between them. The CDR3 covers 13 residues. The CDR3 DNA sequence: TGCGCCAGCAGCTTGGGGAGCCAAGAGACCCAGTACTTC. Its translation: CASSLGSQETQYF.

Only a few counts were recorded for this clone. The rearrangement uses TRBV2 and TRBJ1-4; TRBD1 matches 7 bases. CDR3 length: 14 residues. Germline assignment: CDR1 SNHLY and CDR2 FYNNEI. With V trimmed by 6 bases and J by 3 bases, 4 bases remained unmatched. The CDR3 DNA sequence: TGTGCCAGCAGGCAGGGGGTACCTAATGAAAAACTGTTTTTT. Protein sequence: CASRQGVPNEKLFF.

The rearrangement links TRBV5-1 to TRBJ1-1; weak D call: TRBD1 (5 bases). The CDR3 totals 14 residues. The V gene lost 2 bases and the J gene lost 5 bases, with 13 bases spanning the gap. Germline-derived CDR1 and CDR2 are SGHRS and YFSETQ. The CDR3 spells CASSLTSGGTEAFF. The DNA for the CDR3 is TGCGCCAGCAGCTTAACTTCGGGGGGAACTGAAGCTTTCTTT.

This chain uses TRBV9 with TRBJ1-5, with 10 nucleotides matching TRBD1. The length of the CDR3 is 14 residues. Germline CDR1 is SGDLS and CDR2 is YYNGEE. Trimming at V came to 3 bases and at J to 5 bases, leaving 2 bases not matched to a gene. CDR3 in amino acids: CASSATGGYQPQHF. CDR3 in DNA: TGTGCCAGCAGCGCGACAGGGGGCTATCAGCCCCAGCATTTT.

The chain couples TRBV6-6 to TRBJ2-7; D unresolved. This CDR3 region has 15 residues. The V and J ends lost 6 bases and 1 base respectively, with 16 bases between them. Germline V gene sequence: CDR1 MNHNY, CDR2 SVGAGI (reference sequence). The CDR3 loop reads CASSLSTQVSYEQYF. CDR3 bases: TGTGCCAGCAGCCTTTCCACGCAGGTTTCCTACGAGCAGTACTTC.

The chain carries TRBV5-6 and TRBJ2-1; 13 bases line up with TRBD2. Germline CDR1 is SGHDT and CDR2 is YYEEEE. The CDR3 contains 16 residues. V lost 7 bases and J lost 2; bases outside the gene matches: 6. This CDR3 is CASRTSGGPPYNEQFF. The CDR3 DNA is TGTGCCAGCCGGACTAGCGGGGGCCCGCCCTACAATGAGCAGTTCTTC.

CDR3 in amino acids: CSVPRDRGPGYTF. The CDR3 DNA sequence: TGCAGCGTGCCGCGGGACAGGGGGCCTGGCTACACCTTC. The chain employs TRBV29-1 and TRBJ1-2, with 12 bases identical to TRBD1. This CDR3 region has 13 residues. Germline values: CDR1 SQVTM, CDR2 ANQGSEA. V gave up 6 bases and J gave up 7 bases; unmatched junction bases: 6.

This clone is a singleton in its sample. The CDR3 DNA reads as TGCGCCAGCAGCCAAGGCCCCCAGGAAAAACTGTTTTTT. Translating gives CASSQGPQEKLFF. This chain connects TRBV4-1 to TRBJ1-4; unclear D gene. Trimming stripped 1 base from V and 8 bases from J, with 8 bases between. The germline V gene encodes CDR1 MGHRA and CDR2 YSYEKL. The CDR3 loop spans 13 amino acids.

The V gene is TRBV6-2 or TRBV6-3, the J gene TRBJ2-5; 9 bases map to TRBD2. The germline V gene encodes CDR1 MNHEY and CDR2 SVGEGT. CDR3 length equals 17 residues. V shed 2 bases, J shed 4 bases, and the junction held 11 bases outside the gene matches. In DNA form, the CDR3 reads TGTGCCAGCAGTTACGGCGTAGGGCGGGGGGGAGGAGAGACCCAGTACTTC. Protein sequence: CASSYGVGRGGGETQYF.

This chain uses TRBV19 with TRBJ1-1, with D hard to call. There are 15 residues in the CDR3. Per the germline V gene, CDR1 is LNHDA and CDR2 is SQIVND (reference sequence). V gave up 5 bases and J gave up 4 bases, with 17 bases separating them. CDR3 nucleotides: TGTGCCAGTAGTCCCAGGAGAGGGTGGTCCACTGAAGCTTTCTTT. Translation gives CASSPRRGWSTEAFF. The full variable domain, rest sourced from reference TRBV19 and TRBJ1-1, is DGGITQSPKYLFRKEGQNVTLSCEQNLNHDAMYWYRQDPGQGLRLIYYSQIVNDFQKGDIAEGYSVSREKKESFPLTVTSAQKNPTAFYLCASSPRRGWSTEAFFGQGTRLTVV.

The chain carries TRBV11-2 and TRBJ2-1, with TRBD2 matching 11 bases. The CDR3 sequence is 15 residues long. Per the germline V gene, CDR1 is SGHAT and CDR2 is FQNNGV. Trimming took 6 bases from V and 12 from J; bases not matched to a gene: 13. In nucleotides, the CDR3 is TGTGCCAGCAGACCCGGGACTAGCGGTCTGGTAGGGCAGTTCTTC. Translation: CASRPGTSGLVGQFF.

The chain joins TRBV5-1 to TRBJ2-3; D remains unclear. The CDR3 has 16 amino acids. Trimming removed 4 bases from V and 3 bases from J, with 18 bases in between. CDR1 SGHRS and CDR2 YFSETQ come from the germline V gene. The CDR3 protein is CASSPTGVYLTDTQYF. Here the CDR3 DNA reads TGCGCCAGCAGCCCAACCGGAGTTTATCTAACAGATACGCAGTATTTT.

The rearrangement links TRBV6-1 to TRBJ1-5; D is unclear. Trimming removed 4 bases at V and 1 base at J, with 14 bases between. The CDR3 contains 16 residues. Per the germline V gene, CDR1 is MNHNS and CDR2 is SASEGT. The CDR3 region is CASSVEGMGSNQPQHF. For the CDR3, the DNA is TGTGCCAGCAGTGTAGAGGGAATGGGAAGCAATCAGCCCCAGCATTTT.

This clone occurred once. The rearrangement links TRBV9 to TRBJ2-2; 16 nucleotides agree with TRBD2. V gave up 4 bases and J gave up 2 bases; unmatched junction bases: 5. The CDR3 covers 18 residues. Germline-derived CDR1 and CDR2 are SGDLS and YYNGEE. The CDR3 region has the DNA TGTGCCAGCAGCATGGGACTAGCGGGGGGGCCCAACACCGGGGAGCTGTTTTTT. This translates into CASSMGLAGGPNTGELFF.